This entry lists 30 T cell receptor beta chains sequenced from one sample in a study of control samples from healthy donors and cancer patients. TCRdb's copy holds only in-frame clones and misses some; the assay was immunoSEQ multiplex PCR. Its table lists 150,000 to 200,000 clones. What was sequenced was blood. The receptor source for this set is a woman aged 25 to 39 in good health.

J is TRBJ1-3 and V is TRBV7-2; D is ambiguous. The CDR3 totals 15 residues. Germline values: CDR1 SGHTA, CDR2 FQGNSA. V lost 5 bases, J lost 5 bases, and 16 bases lay in between. CDR3 in amino acids: CASSADPGGRNTIYF. Here the CDR3 DNA reads TGTGCCAGCAGCGCCGACCCGGGAGGGAGAAACACCATATATTTT.

This rearrangement joins TRBV28 to TRBJ1-2; the match to TRBD1 covers 9 bases. CDR3 length: 14 residues. After removal of 6 bases from V and 8 bases from J, the junction contained 10 bases not matched to a gene. Germline lookup yields CDR1 MDHEN and CDR2 SYDVKM. The CDR3 loop is CASSLQGASYGYTF. The CDR3 DNA sequence: TGTGCCAGCAGCCTACAGGGGGCCTCCTACGGCTACACCTTC.

The V gene is TRBV27, the J gene TRBJ1-5; D remains ambiguous. CDR1 and CDR2 (germline): MNHEY, SMNVEV (reference sequence). V dropped 7 bases and J dropped 7 bases, with 20 bases sitting between them. This CDR3 spans 15 amino acids. CDR3 coding DNA: TGTGCCAGCACCATGAATTGGGGTTCGGGACAGCCCCAGCATTTT. This sequence encodes CASTMNWGSGQPQHF.

This sequence joins TRBV5-1 and TRBJ2-1; D unclear. V lost 1 base and J 0 bases, leaving 5 bases between the germline ends. The CDR3 sequence is 14 residues long. Germline V gives CDR1 SGHRS, CDR2 YFSETQ. The CDR3 spells CASSLFSSYNEQFF. Here the CDR3 DNA reads TGCGCCAGCAGCTTGTTTAGCTCCTACAATGAGCAGTTCTTC.

CDR3 bases: TGTGCCAGCAGCTCGCCAAACAGGGGGCGCCTGCGGGAGCAGTACTTC. Translated: CASSSPNRGRLREQYF. J is TRBJ2-7 and V is TRBV7-2, with 9 bases lining up with TRBD1. The CDR3 runs 16 residues. The J segment lost 7 bases and the V segment lost 4 bases, leaving 14 bases of the junction unmatched. Germline CDR1 and CDR2: SGHTA and FQGNSA.

This chain uses TRBV28 with TRBJ1-5; possibly TRBD1 for D (6 bases). The germline V gene has CDR1 MDHEN and CDR2 SYDVKM. V lost 5 bases, J lost 1 base, and 12 bases lay in between. The CDR3 contains 15 residues. CDR3 in amino acids: CASSGGGRSNQPQHF. The CDR3 region has the DNA TGTGCCAGCAGTGGCGGGGGGCGAAGCAATCAGCCCCAGCATTTT.

The chain recombines TRBV7-8 with TRBJ1-4; weak D call: TRBD1 (5 bases). Germline CDR1 reads SGHVS; CDR2 reads FQNEAQ. This CDR3 spans 15 amino acids. The V and J ends lost 5 bases and 8 bases respectively, with 18 bases between them. CDR3 in DNA: TGTGCCAGCAGCACCGCAGGGACCTCACAGGAAAAACTGTTTTTT. Protein sequence: CASSTAGTSQEKLFF.

The V call is TRBV28, the J call TRBJ2-7; D not resolved. V was pared by 5 bases and J by 2 bases, with 16 bases between. This CDR3 spans 15 amino acids. The germline V gene encodes CDR1 MDHEN and CDR2 SYDVKM. CDR3 amino acids: CASSPDTDLPYEQYF. Written as DNA, the CDR3 is TGTGCCAGCAGTCCCGACACCGACCTCCCCTACGAGCAGTACTTC.

V is TRBV4-1 and J is TRBJ2-1, with D possibly matching TRBD1 (6 bases). CDR3 length: 14 residues. Trimming removed 1 base from V and 8 bases from J, with 12 bases in between. Looked up from germline, CDR1 is MGHRA and CDR2 is YSYEKL. The CDR3 reads CASSQVDRLHEQFF. The CDR3 nucleotides read TGCGCCAGCAGCCAAGTAGACAGGCTCCATGAGCAGTTCTTC.

The chain joins TRBV28 to TRBJ1-2; D might be TRBD1 (6 bases). The CDR3 is 13 residues long. From germline, CDR1 is MDHEN and CDR2 SYDVKM. With 4 bases removed from V and 8 bases from J, the gap between germline ends came to 14 bases. CDR3: CASSSPGGSGYTF. The CDR3 coding sequence is TGTGCCAGCAGTTCCCCCGGGGGCAGCGGCTACACCTTC.

The chain employs TRBV5-6 and TRBJ1-5, with D perhaps TRBD1 (6 bases). The V gene's germline CDR1 is SGHDT and CDR2 YYEEEE. Trimming took off 1 base at V and 6 bases at J, with 14 bases between the two ends. The CDR3 consists of 15 residues. The CDR3 DNA reads as TGTGCCAGCAGCTTGTGGGGGCTCGTTAGTCAGCCCCAGCATTTT. This codes for CASSLWGLVSQPQHF.

The chain joins TRBV5-1 to TRBJ1-1, with TRBD1 identical over 8 bases. The germline CDR1 and CDR2 sequences are SGHRS and YFSETQ. Trimming took 1 base from V and 3 from J; bases not matched to a gene: 17. This CDR3 comprises 19 residues. The DNA for the CDR3 is TGCGCCAGCAGCTTGCTTAGGGACAGGCATGGGGGAGGGCACACTGAAGCTTTCTTT. Residues: CASSLLRDRHGGGHTEAFF.

V and J are TRBV5-1 and TRBJ2-7; a possible D gene is TRBD1 (6 bases). There are 14 residues in the CDR3. V was trimmed by 0 bases and J by 5 bases, leaving 12 bases between them. The V gene's germline CDR1 is SGHRS and CDR2 YFSETQ. In DNA form, the CDR3 reads TGCGCCAGCAGCTTGGAAGTTAGGGGGAACGAGCAGTACTTC. Protein: CASSLEVRGNEQYF.

The chain has TRBV7-9 and TRBJ1-5; 8 nucleotides match TRBD1. The J segment lost 9 bases and the V segment lost 5 bases, leaving 9 bases of the junction unmatched. Germline-derived CDR1 and CDR2 are SEHNR and FQNEAQ (reference sequence). CDR3 length: 14 amino acids. This CDR3 is CASSRGQAEGPQHF. The CDR3 DNA sequence: TGTGCCAGCAGCCGGGGACAGGCCGAAGGGCCCCAGCATTTT.

This rearrangement joins TRBV4-2 to TRBJ1-2; D remains ambiguous. Germline CDR1 reads LGHNA; CDR2 reads YNFKEQ. V shed 3 bases and J shed 2 bases, with 10 bases lying between them. This CDR3 spans 14 amino acids. CDR3 sequence reads: CASSHNDGNYGYTF. For the CDR3, the DNA is TGTGCCAGCAGCCACAACGACGGGAACTATGGCTACACCTTC.

The V gene is TRBV4-3, the J gene TRBJ1-2; no definite D call. CDR1 is LGHNA and CDR2 is YSLEER in the germline V gene. With 0 bases removed from V and 5 bases from J, the gap between germline ends came to 13 bases. This CDR3 spans 15 amino acids. As DNA, the CDR3 is TGCGCCAGCAGCCAAGATATCCCGACTTATTATGGCTACACCTTC. Protein sequence: CASSQDIPTYYGYTF.

This sequence joins TRBV6-5 and TRBJ1-5; perhaps TRBD1 as D (6 bases). The V end lost 5 bases, the J end lost 7 bases, and 15 bases lay between the germline ends. CDR3 length: 14 residues. Germline lookup yields CDR1 MNHEY and CDR2 SVGAGI. The CDR3 nucleotides are TGTGCCAGCAGTACGGTGGGGGCCGGGCAGCCCCAGCATTTT. Protein: CASSTVGAGQPQHF.

Turning to this clone: A read error may account for a junction end that differs from germline. The CDR3 loop is CASSPSGAHEQYF. CDR3 DNA sequence: TGTGCTAGCAGCCCCTCGGGGGCCCACGAGCAGTACTTC. This chain joins TRBV7-7 and TRBJ2-7, with D perhaps being TRBD1 or TRBD2 (6 bases each). The CDR3 loop spans 13 amino acids. From germline, CDR1 is SSHAT and CDR2 FNYEAQ (reference sequence).

J is TRBJ1-1 and V is TRBV14; D perhaps matches TRBD1 (5 bases). Germline V gene lookup returns CDR1 SGHDN and CDR2 FVKESK. V was shortened by 8 bases and J by 1 base, with 11 bases between the two germline ends. The CDR3 consists of 13 residues. Here the CDR3 reads CASGRVGNTEAFF. CDR3 coding DNA: TGTGCCAGCGGCAGGGTGGGGAACACTGAAGCTTTCTTT.

The rearrangement joins TRBV19 to TRBJ1-1; TRBD1 matches 9 bases. This CDR3 has 17 residues. V trimming: 1 base; J trimming: 0 bases; junction bases outside the gene matches: 6. CDR1 and CDR2 (germline): LNHDA, SQIVND (reference sequence). In DNA form, the CDR3 reads TGTGCCAGTAGTATAGCATCCGGGACAGGGATGAACACTGAAGCTTTCTTT. Translation: CASSIASGTGMNTEAFF.

The CDR3 DNA reads TGTGCCAGCAGTACCTACCCGACAGTGGGTCAGGGCTACACCTTC. Translation: CASSTYPTVGQGYTF. V and J are TRBV28 and TRBJ1-2; TRBD1 might be the D (5 bases). Germline CDR1 is MDHEN and CDR2 is SYDVKM. Between the trimmed V and J ends, which lost 5 bases and 8 bases, there was a span of 21 bases. There are 15 residues in the CDR3.

The rearrangement links TRBV6-9 to TRBJ2-1; 8 bases match TRBD1. In germline, CDR1 is MNHGY, CDR2 SVAAGI. The CDR3 is made up of 15 amino acids. Germline trimming cut 7 bases from V and 4 bases from J; bases unmatched to any gene: 9. The CDR3 spells CASTFTGGSYNEQFF. The DNA of the CDR3 is TGTGCCAGCACTTTCACAGGGGGGTCTTACAATGAGCAGTTCTTC.

The V and J genes are TRBV18 and TRBJ2-5; D unresolved. Germline CDR1 is KGHSH and CDR2 is LQKENI. V lost 2 bases, J lost 10 bases, and 11 bases lay in between. The CDR3 loop spans 12 amino acids. The CDR3 DNA reads as TGTGCCAGCTCACCATGGTTAGAGGACCAGTACTTC. Protein: CASSPWLEDQYF.

This chain links TRBV7-2 with TRBJ1-1, with D tentatively TRBD1 (5 bases). Germline V CDR1 and CDR2: SGHTA, FQGNSA. The V end was cut by 1 base, the J end by 0 bases, with 12 bases between. The CDR3 length is 16 residues. The CDR3 DNA follows: TGTGCCAGCAGCTTAGGAAGGGGACGGATGAACACTGAAGCTTTCTTT. As protein: CASSLGRGRMNTEAFF.

The genes are TRBV7-6 and TRBJ2-2, with 9 bases aligning to TRBD1. J lost 6 bases, V lost 5 bases, and 16 bases had no gene match. The CDR3 totals 18 residues. Germline loops: CDR1 SGHVS, CDR2 FNYEAQ. The CDR3 nucleotides read TGTGCCAGCAGCAAATCACAGGGGGCCGCGTCTCGTTCCGGGGAGCTGTTTTTT. It yields the protein CASSKSQGAASRSGELFF.

The chain links TRBV19 to TRBJ1-1; 7 bases map to TRBD1. This CDR3 has 14 residues. Germline CDR1 is LNHDA and CDR2 is SQIVND (reference sequence). J was trimmed by 5 bases and V by 2 bases; bases with no gene match: 5. DNA of the CDR3: TGTGCCAGTAGTATAAGAGGGGGCAGGACTGAAGCTTTCTTT. Translating gives CASSIRGGRTEAFF.

This chain connects TRBV6-5 to TRBJ1-5; D remains ambiguous. The CDR3 is made up of 15 amino acids. The germline V gene has CDR1 MNHEY and CDR2 SVGAGI. Trimming took 2 bases from V and 3 from J, leaving 11 bases between them. CDR3 loop: CASSYGKGDNQPQHF. Here the CDR3 DNA reads TGTGCCAGCAGTTACGGTAAGGGAGACAATCAGCCCCAGCATTTT.

This chain uses TRBV6-4 with TRBJ2-1, with D perhaps TRBD2 (6 bases). Trimming cost V 5 bases and J 9 bases, with 17 bases left between them. This CDR3 is 14 amino acids long. The germline V gene has CDR1 MRHNA and CDR2 SNTAGT. In DNA, the CDR3 is TGTGCCAGCAGTTCGGGACTCTCGGGGAGTGAGCAGTTCTTC. It specifies CASSSGLSGSEQFF.

The rearrangement links TRBV7-2 to TRBJ2-5; possibly TRBD2 for D (6 bases). The CDR3 loop spans 13 amino acids. Germline V gives CDR1 SGHTA, CDR2 FQGNSA. The V gene lost 5 bases and the J gene lost 7 bases, with 14 bases spanning the gap. The CDR3 sequence is CASSSGPEGTQYF. The CDR3 DNA sequence: TGTGCCAGCAGCAGCGGGCCCGAGGGGACCCAGTACTTC.

V usage is TRBV10-3 and J usage is TRBJ1-1; tentative D call: TRBD1 (5 bases). The CDR3 has 16 amino acids. Trimming cost V 1 base and J 7 bases, with 19 bases left between them. Germline CDR1 is ENHRY and CDR2 is SYGVKD. The chain's CDR3 is CAISEYGGGRVNEAFF. DNA for the CDR3: TGTGCCATCAGTGAGTATGGGGGGGGTCGTGTCAATGAAGCTTTCTTT.